This TCR beta chain was found in a study of yellow fever vaccine responses in identical twins. Germline V gene sequence: CDR1 SGHKS, CDR2 YYEKEE (reference sequence). After removal of 4 bases from V and 7 bases from J, the junction contained 8 bases not matched to a gene. This CDR3 is built from 14 residues. TCRdb re-called the RT-PCR reads with MiXCR, one entry per CDR3 protein. The sample has some 11,000 distinct CDR3 sequences, over 60% seen once; the top ten hold about 7%. The TCR comes from a woman between 18 and 30 years old who received the yellow fever vaccine. Sequenced here: T cells from blood (PBMCs), unsorted or a sorted subset (not recorded which), sampled before or after yellow fever vaccination (not recorded which). The chain has TRBV5-5 and TRBJ1-5; TRBD1 matches at 7 bases. The CDR3 sequence: CASSPDRASQPQHF. The CDR3, as DNA: TGTGCCAGCAGCCCCGACAGGGCATCGCAGCCCCAGCATTTT.